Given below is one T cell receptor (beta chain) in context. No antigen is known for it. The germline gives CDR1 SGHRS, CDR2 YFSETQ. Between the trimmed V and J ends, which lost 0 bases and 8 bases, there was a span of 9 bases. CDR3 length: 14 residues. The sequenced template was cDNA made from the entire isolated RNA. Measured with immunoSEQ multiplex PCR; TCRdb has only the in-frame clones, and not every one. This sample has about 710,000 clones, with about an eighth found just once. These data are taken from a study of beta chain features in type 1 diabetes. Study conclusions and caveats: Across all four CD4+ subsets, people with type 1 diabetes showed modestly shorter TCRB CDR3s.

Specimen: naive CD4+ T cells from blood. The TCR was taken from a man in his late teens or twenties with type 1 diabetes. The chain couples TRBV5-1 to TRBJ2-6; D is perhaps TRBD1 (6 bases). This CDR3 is CASSLEGQTNVLTF. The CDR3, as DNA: TGCGCCAGCAGCTTGGAAGGACAGACCAACGTCCTGACTTTC.